Described below is a single T cell receptor (beta chain) sequence and its context. This clone was observed a single time. This receptor's antigen is unknown. No much larger clone exists at a distance of one base, and base qualities are not known. Measured from the cysteine to the phenylalanine, the CDR3 is 15 residues long. The CDR3 DNA has 45 bases and is translated from base 1. Relative to germline, V is 5 bases shorter and J is 6 bases shorter, with 19 bases between their ends. Sequences MGHDK (CDR1) and SYGVNS (CDR2) are obtained from the germline V gene. Collaborating institutions collected whole blood in K2EDTA tubes following their own protocols. For TCRbeta analysis, collaborators shipped samples in one of three forms: frozen whole blood, isolated PBMCs, or DNA extracted from either of those sample types. The sample belongs to a study of blood T cell repertoires in COVID-19 (dated by TCRdb to between 2020 and 2021). Context from the whole study: Samples covering the acute and convalescent phases of COVID-19 were provided by collaborators in the United States, Italy and Spain. The prospective study material was composed of cDNA or gDNA derived from T cells, B-cell-depleted T cells, or PBMCs. Deeply sampled blood TCRbeta repertoires from subjects exposed to, actively infected with, or recovered from COVID-19 were included in the dataset. The repertoires were made available in a free public database intended to serve as a resource for research on the immune response to SARS-CoV-2. The samples were drawn from two sources: the first 160 participants of the ongoing ImmuneRACE study, and 1,254 subjects contributed by 6 global collaborators. A de-identified subject ID, COVID-19 status, age in years and sex were almost always included in the sample metadata. Where HLA class I and class II types were available, the types were taken from metadata supplied by the sample provider, not from assay-based typing. What the work shows at the level of the full study, not this receptor alone: Clinical and demographic metadata were provided uncurated, with the amount varying by source and participant.

TCRbeta CDR3 regions were amplified from genomic DNA using the immunoSEQ Assay, a bias-controlled multiplex PCR. Regarding the original processing steps: The number of nucleated cells in each sample was estimated by amplification of reference gene primers within the assay. Sequence reads were collapsed and filtered to measure the absolute abundance of every unique TCRbeta CDR3 rearrangement. Productive Simpson clonality was computed per sample as the square root of Simpson's diversity index over productive rearrangements. The source is immuneACCESS, and TCRdb retained only in-frame sequences with V and J called. Part of the clones is not carried over; for the studies checked, unresolved V genes explain less than half of this, and the remainder is unexplained. The V and J calls and clone size come from that table; D and trimming were worked out from the DNA. Across this sample there are over 90,000 clones, with about 90% seen only once. The top ten constitute 3% to 3.5% of the sample.

This sequence uses TRBV25-1 and TRBJ1-1; a tentative D match to TRBD1 spans 5 bases. This sequence originates from a human donor in a cohort sampled during active COVID-19. The material sequenced was peripheral blood. CDR3 reads: CASSQGADLLSEAFF. The nucleotides read TGTGCCAGCAGTCAAGGGGCCGATCTTCTATCTGAAGCTTTCTTT.